The clone carrying this TCR beta chain was detected only a few times. CDR1 is SGHAT and CDR2 is FQNNGV in the germline V gene. Trimming removed 3 bases from V and 0 bases from J, with 6 bases in between. The CDR3 has 15 residues. The sample is drawn from a study of tumor-infiltrating lymphocytes in oesophageal squamous cell carcinoma. A single record per CDR3 protein comes from TCRdb applying MiXCR to the PCR reads. The data show under 15,000 distinct CDR3 sequences, with roughly 54% seen just once and around a third held by the top ten. This chain connects TRBV11-2 to TRBJ2-6; unclear D gene. The source is a female donor with esophageal squamous cell carcinoma. The specimen was esophageal tumor tissue. The CDR3, as DNA: TGTGCCAGCAGCTTGGATTACTCTGGGGCCAACGTCCTGACTTTC. Translating it yields CASSLDYSGANVLTF. The variable domain in full, completed from reference TRBV11-2 and TRBJ2-6, reads EAGVAQSPRYKIIEKRQSVAFWCNPISGHATLYWYQQILGQGPKLLIQFQNNGVVDDSQLPKDRFSAERLKGVDSTLKIQPAKLEDSAVYLCASSLDYSGANVLTFGAGSRLTVL.